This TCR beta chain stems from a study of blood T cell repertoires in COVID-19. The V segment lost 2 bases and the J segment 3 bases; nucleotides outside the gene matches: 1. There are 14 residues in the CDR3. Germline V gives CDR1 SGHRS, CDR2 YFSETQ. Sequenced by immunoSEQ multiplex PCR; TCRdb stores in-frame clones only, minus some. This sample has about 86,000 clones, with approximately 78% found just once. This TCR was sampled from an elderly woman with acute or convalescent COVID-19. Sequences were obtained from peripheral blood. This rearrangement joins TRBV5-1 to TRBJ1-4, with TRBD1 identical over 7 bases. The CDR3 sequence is CASSLGTANEKLFF. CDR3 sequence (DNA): TGCGCCAGCAGCTTAGGGACAGCTAATGAAAAACTGTTTTTT.